The present entry profiles one T cell receptor (beta chain) with its context. As yet, its antigen is unknown. The data derive from a study of cytomegalovirus exposure and HLA in healthy donors. As for the study in general: An earlier analysis found some 120 million unique TCR beta sequences from about 190 million T cells.

The germline CDR1 and CDR2 sequences are SEHNR and FQNEAQ (reference sequence). CDR3 length: 14 amino acids. The ends lost 4 bases at V and 4 bases at J; junction bases unmatched: 6. Study-level results: Among TCR beta chains, those listed as cytomegalovirus-associated numbered around 180. Trimming of TCR beta V- and J-genes showed a link, identified in a later analysis, to a missense DCLRE1C variant.

This PCR relied on a set of 60 Vbeta primers and 13 Jbeta primers. Method: immunoSEQ multiplex PCR; TCRdb's copy keeps in-frame clones and lacks some. Among about 160,000 clones listed, approximately 80% were seen once. The sample consisted of PBMCs. The rearrangement uses TRBV7-9 and TRBJ1-1, with TRBD1 matching over 7 bases. The receptor was derived from a woman aged 40-49 years in good health and CMV-seropositive. The chain's CDR3 is CASSSRQGGTEAFF. Written as DNA, the CDR3 is TGTGCCAGCAGCTCCCGACAGGGAGGCACTGAAGCTTTCTTT.